A single sample gave rise to the 16 T cell receptor beta chains below, sequenced in a study of cytomegalovirus exposure and HLA in healthy donors. A multiplex PCR was run with 60 Vbeta primers and 13 Jbeta primers. Clones were sequenced by immunoSEQ multiplex PCR, and TCRdb holds only the in-frame ones, with some missing. The sample consists of approximately 130,000 clones, less than 80% of them appearing once. Sequenced input: PBMCs. The receptors derive from a man aged 50 to 59 in good health and CMV-seropositive.

The rearrangement links TRBV2 to TRBJ2-2, with a tentative D call TRBD2 (6 bases). This CDR3 spans 15 amino acids. The V gene lost 6 bases and the J gene lost 4 bases, with 15 bases spanning the gap. Germline CDR1 is SNHLY and CDR2 is FYNNEI. Written as DNA, the CDR3 is TGTGCCAGCAGGATGAGTGGGGGGTTCACCGGGGAGCTGTTTTTT. Protein: CASRMSGGFTGELFF.

In this sample, this clone turned up a few times. J is TRBJ2-7 and V is TRBV27; 9 nucleotides align to TRBD1. CDR1 is MNHEY, CDR2 SMNVEV, per germline (reference sequence). This CDR3 region has 15 residues. V was pared by 5 bases and J by 4 bases, with 9 bases of the junction left unmatched. CDR3 loop: CASSLKWTGEYEQYF. The CDR3 coding sequence is TGTGCCAGCAGTCTTAAATGGACAGGGGAATACGAGCAGTACTTC.

V is TRBV11-2 and J is TRBJ2-7; TRBD1 aligns across 9 bases. This CDR3 has 13 amino acids. Losses at the gene ends were 5 bases for V and 4 bases for J; bases not matched to a gene: 3. The germline CDR1 and CDR2 sequences are SGHAT and FQNNGV. DNA of the CDR3: TGTGCCAGCAGCCGGGACAGGGTATACGAGCAGTACTTC. As protein: CASSRDRVYEQYF.

The chain is built from TRBV6-1 and TRBJ2-2; D possibly corresponds to TRBD2 (6 bases). Trimming removed 4 bases at V and 5 bases at J, with 17 bases between. The germline gives CDR1 MNHNS, CDR2 SASEGT. The length of the CDR3 is 16 residues. CDR3 loop: CASSGRLGGDTGELFF. For the CDR3, the DNA is TGTGCCAGCAGTGGACGACTTGGCGGGGATACCGGGGAGCTGTTTTTT.

This clone was seen a handful of times. The chain uses TRBV6-6 and TRBJ1-1, with D tentatively TRBD1 (6 bases). The germline CDR1 and CDR2 sequences are MNHNY and SVGAGI (reference sequence). V lost 0 bases and J 0 bases, leaving 11 bases between the germline ends. CDR3 length: 16 residues. The CDR3 nucleotides read TGTGCCAGCAGTTACTCGCGACAGGAGATGAACACTGAAGCTTTCTTT. Protein product: CASSYSRQEMNTEAFF.

The gene calls are TRBV5-4 and TRBJ2-1; TRBD1 matches at 7 bases. Germline-derived CDR1 and CDR2 are SGHNT and YYREEE (reference sequence). J gave up 0 bases and V 0 bases, and 0 bases lay outside the gene matches. The CDR3 runs to 15 residues. Here the CDR3 DNA reads TGTGCCAGCAGCTTGGACAGGGGCTCCTACAATGAGCAGTTCTTC. Protein: CASSLDRGSYNEQFF. Full variable domain (outside the CDR3, taken from reference TRBV5-4 and TRBJ2-1): ETGVTQSPTHLIKTRGQQVTLRCSSQSGHNTVSWYQQALGQGPQFIFQYYREEENGRGNFPPRFSGLQFPNYSSELNVNALELDDSALYLCASSLDRGSYNEQFFGPGTRLTVL.

In DNA, the CDR3 is TGCGCCAGCAGCTCCCGGACTAGCGGGGGGGATTACCAAGAGACCCAGTACTTC. This gives the protein CASSSRTSGGDYQETQYF. The chain uses TRBV5-1 and TRBJ2-5; TRBD2 matches at 15 bases. Germline V gene lookup returns CDR1 SGHRS and CDR2 YFSETQ. Trimming cost V 3 bases and J 0 bases; bases outside gene matches: 6. The CDR3 length is 18 residues. Supplemented by reference TRBV5-1 and TRBJ2-5, the full variable domain reads KAGVTQTPRYLIKTRGQQVTLSCSPISGHRSVSWYQQTPGQGLQFLFEYFSETQRNKGNFPGRFSGRQFSNSRSEMNVSTLELGDSALYLCASSSRTSGGDYQETQYFGPGTRLLVL.

The rearrangement joins TRBV6-1 to TRBJ1-4; D is undetermined. The V gene lost 2 bases and the J gene lost 4 bases, with 8 bases spanning the gap. This CDR3 is 14 amino acids long. Germline loops: CDR1 MNHNS, CDR2 SASEGT. For the CDR3, the DNA is TGTGCCAGCAGTGAAATGTGGAGTAATGAAAAACTGTTTTTT. It encodes CASSEMWSNEKLFF.

J is TRBJ1-1 and V is TRBV7-9; D is ambiguous. This CDR3 has 11 amino acids. Trimming took off 9 bases at V and 8 bases at J, with 13 bases between the two ends. Germline V lookup: CDR1 SEHNR, CDR2 FQNEAQ (reference sequence). The CDR3 sequence is CASRGLTEAFF. Written as DNA, the CDR3 is TGTGCCAGTAGAGGGTTGACAGAAGCTTTCTTT.

The chain employs TRBV6-5 and TRBJ1-6; D gene uncertain. V was pared by 10 bases and J by 5 bases, with 12 bases between. The germline gives CDR1 MNHEY, CDR2 SVGAGI. CDR3 length: 13 amino acids. For the CDR3, the DNA is TGTGCCACAACTGACAACCATAATTCACCCCTCCACTTT. The encoded protein is CATTDNHNSPLHF.

The chain combines TRBV5-4 with TRBJ2-1; 8 bases line up with TRBD2. The CDR3 contains 15 residues. V trimming: 1 base; J trimming: 7 bases; junction bases outside the gene matches: 7. Germline V gives CDR1 SGHNT, CDR2 YYREEE (reference sequence). CDR3 DNA: TGTGCCAGCAGCTTGCGGGGGGGTTCTTATAATGAGCAGTTCTTC. Amino acids: CASSLRGGSYNEQFF.

The rearrangement uses TRBV18 and TRBJ2-7, with TRBD2 identical over 7 bases. Germline trimming cut 3 bases from V and 5 bases from J; bases unmatched to any gene: 7. The CDR3 runs 14 residues. Germline CDR1 and CDR2: KGHSH and LQKENI. CDR3 DNA: TGTGCCAGCTCACCCCGCCGGGGAGGGAACGAGCAGTACTTC. The encoded protein is CASSPRRGGNEQYF.

The CDR3 is CASGLEDRGPGRNEQFF. The CDR3 DNA reads as TGTGCTAGTGGTTTGGAGGACAGGGGGCCTGGTCGCAATGAGCAGTTCTTC. The rearrangement uses TRBV12-5 and TRBJ2-1; 11 nucleotides line up with TRBD1. CDR1 LGHNT and CDR2 FRNRAP come from the germline V gene. Losses at the gene ends were 1 base for V and 6 bases for J; bases not matched to a gene: 8. The CDR3 is 17 residues long.

The chain uses TRBV5-1 and TRBJ2-3; D is uncertain. CDR3 length equals 13 residues. The germline CDR1 and CDR2 sequences are SGHRS and YFSETQ. With 6 bases removed from V and 5 bases from J, the gap between germline ends came to 13 bases. The CDR3 spells CASTTVRRDTQYF. The CDR3 DNA follows: TGCGCCAGCACGACGGTAAGGAGAGATACGCAGTATTTT.

In this sample, this clone turned up a few times. The chain has TRBV27 and TRBJ2-2; a weak D match, TRBD1 (6 bases). The CDR3 has 16 amino acids. Germline CDR1 and CDR2: MNHEY and SMNVEV (reference sequence). V was shortened by 6 bases and J by 2 bases, with 16 bases between the two germline ends. The CDR3 nucleotides are TGTGCCAGCAGAAACGGACAGTTCCTTAACACCGGGGAGCTGTTTTTT. Protein product: CASRNGQFLNTGELFF.

The chain links TRBV6-6 to TRBJ2-3; 7 bases map to TRBD1. V lost 7 bases and J lost 2; bases outside the gene matches: 6. Germline-derived CDR1 and CDR2 are MNHNY and SVGAGI (reference sequence). There are 14 residues in the CDR3. The CDR3 is CASKEGQYTDTQYF. The CDR3 DNA reads TGTGCCAGCAAAGAGGGACAGTACACAGATACGCAGTATTTT.